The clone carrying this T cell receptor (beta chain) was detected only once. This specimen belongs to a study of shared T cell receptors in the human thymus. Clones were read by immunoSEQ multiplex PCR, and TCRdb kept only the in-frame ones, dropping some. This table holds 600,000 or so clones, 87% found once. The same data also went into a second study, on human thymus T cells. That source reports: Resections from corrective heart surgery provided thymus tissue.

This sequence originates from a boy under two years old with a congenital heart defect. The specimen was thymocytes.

CDR3 nucleotide sequence: TGTGCCAGCAGTTCCCCTCGTAGAGCTTTCTTT. Translating it yields CASSSPRRAFF. The rearrangement links TRBV28 to TRBJ1-1; D is undetermined. V gave up 4 bases and J gave up 10 bases, with 10 bases separating them. In germline, CDR1 is MDHEN, CDR2 SYDVKM. The CDR3 contains 11 residues.